The clone carrying this T cell receptor (beta chain) was recorded at least ten times. V shed 3 bases and J shed 0 bases, with 9 bases lying between them. The CDR3 covers 16 residues. CDR1 and CDR2 from the germline V gene are MNHEY and SMNVEV (reference sequence). This entry comes from a study of neurological immune-mediated disorders. TCRdb re-called the 5' RACE reads through MiXCR, storing one row per CDR3 protein. Among 80,000 to 85,000 distinct CDR3 sequences, 2.6% were seen once, and the ten largest hold about 1%. Sequences were obtained from PBMCs. The TCR originated in a woman aged 30 to 39 with multiple sclerosis. V and J are TRBV27 and TRBJ2-6; D is uncertain. DNA of the CDR3: TGTGCCAGCAGTTTGCGACGGGCCTCTGGGGCCAACGTCCTGACTTTC. Residues: CASSLRRASGANVLTF.